The next 15 T cell receptor beta chains were all read from a single sample in a study of PD-L1 blockade in urothelial cancer (dated by TCRdb to between 2016 and 2019). This specimen's time point label, per the study, means: peripheral blood 6 weeks after treatment start. The library was obtained by the immunoSEQ multiplex PCR assay. As stored in TCRdb, this immuneACCESS dataset retains in-frame rearrangements with V and J assigned. A fraction of the clones does not appear; measured against another copy, unresolved V genes explain less than half of the discrepancy, and the remainder lacks a known reason. The sample yields about 48,000 clones; around 87% were counted once. The ten largest clones represent 10% of the sample. The sequenced sample was PBMCs, obtained around atezolizumab (anti-PD-L1) treatment. Receptor source: a man between 60 and 70 years old with urothelial cancer.

The chain employs TRBV10-2 and TRBJ1-3; maybe TRBD1 (6 bases). V was clipped by 5 bases and J by 4 bases, with 12 bases between them. This CDR3 is 14 amino acids long. Germline lookup yields CDR1 WSHSY and CDR2 SAAADI. CDR3 bases: TGCGCCAGCAGTCCGTCAGGGGCAGGAAACACCATATATTTT. Its protein is CASSPSGAGNTIYF.

This chain joins TRBV6-5 and TRBJ2-7, with D maybe TRBD1 (6 bases). CDR1 and CDR2 (germline): MNHEY, SVGAGI. This CDR3 is 14 amino acids long. Trimming left V 5 bases short and J 3 bases short, with 14 bases between. The CDR3 nucleotides read TGTGCCAGCAGTACCAGGGACACCAACTACGAGCAGTACTTC. Its protein is CASSTRDTNYEQYF.

The gene calls are TRBV19 and TRBJ2-2; 8 bases are a match to TRBD2. This CDR3 contains 14 residues. In germline, CDR1 is LNHDA, CDR2 SQIVND (reference sequence). V was pared by 3 bases and J by 9 bases, with 6 bases of the junction left unmatched. CDR3: CASSIGGAIWELFF. The CDR3 DNA is TGTGCCAGTAGTATCGGGGGGGCCATCTGGGAGCTGTTTTTT.

The chain carries TRBV7-9 and TRBJ1-3; D is unclear. V was shortened by 1 base and J by 1 base, with 5 bases between the two germline ends. This CDR3 has 14 residues. The germline CDR1 and CDR2 sequences are SEHNR and FQNEAQ (reference sequence). The CDR3 loop is CASSLGQSGNTIYF. The DNA of the CDR3 is TGTGCCAGCAGCTTAGGGCAGTCTGGAAACACCATATATTTT.

This clone has just one count. This sequence joins TRBV4-1 and TRBJ2-5; no definite D call. The CDR3 is 13 residues long. Trimming took off 1 base at V and 3 bases at J, with 6 bases between the two ends. Germline V gene sequence: CDR1 MGHRA, CDR2 YSYEKL. The CDR3 is CASSQGPEETQYF. The DNA of the CDR3 is TGCGCCAGCAGCCAAGGGCCTGAAGAGACCCAGTACTTC.

This clone was seen a few times. This chain joins TRBV4-1 and TRBJ1-2, with D possibly TRBD1 on 5 matching bases. V lost 1 base, J lost 0 bases, and 9 bases lay in between. The CDR3 covers 15 residues. From germline, CDR1 is MGHRA and CDR2 YSYEKL. CDR3: CASSQGSGSNYGYTF. The CDR3 DNA is TGCGCCAGCAGCCAAGGCTCAGGGTCTAACTATGGCTACACCTTC.

The V and J genes are TRBV10-1 and TRBJ2-7; D not resolved. Trimming took off 2 bases at V and 1 base at J, with 6 bases between the two ends. Per the germline V gene, CDR1 is WNHNN and CDR2 is SYGVQD (reference sequence). The CDR3 contains 13 residues. Here the CDR3 DNA reads TGCGCCAGCAGTGAGCCCGGGTCCTACGAGCAGTACTTC. Translation gives CASSEPGSYEQYF.

V and J are TRBV10-1 and TRBJ2-7; 9 nucleotides align to TRBD1. CDR1 is WNHNN and CDR2 is SYGVQD in the germline V gene (reference sequence). V was clipped by 11 bases and J by 4 bases; unmatched bases: 12. This CDR3 region has 14 residues. For the CDR3, the DNA is TGCGCCCGAAAGACCGGGACAGGGCATTACGAGCAGTACTTC. The encoded protein is CARKTGTGHYEQYF.

CDR3: CASSPHSGNTIYF. CDR3 bases: TGTGCCAGCAGCCCCCACTCTGGAAACACCATATATTTT. The rearrangement joins TRBV14 to TRBJ1-3; D ambiguous. This CDR3 contains 13 residues. Germline loops: CDR1 SGHDN, CDR2 FVKESK. The V end was cut by 4 bases, the J end by 0 bases, with 4 bases between.

This clone was picked up one time. The chain recombines TRBV4-3 with TRBJ2-5; 7 bases line up with TRBD1. Germline V gene lookup returns CDR1 LGHNA and CDR2 YSLEER. Trimming removed 4 bases from V and 5 bases from J; junction bases left unmatched: 4. The length of the CDR3 is 13 residues. CDR3 in DNA: TGCGCCAGCAGCCCAGACAGGGCGGAGACCCAGTACTTC. It codes for CASSPDRAETQYF.

The rearrangement joins TRBV28 to TRBJ1-2; D possibly corresponds to TRBD1 (5 bases). Trimming stripped 6 bases from V and 3 bases from J, with 14 bases between. The CDR3 covers 14 residues. CDR1 and CDR2 (germline): MDHEN, SYDVKM. The CDR3 loop is CASRAQGWDYGYTF. CDR3 DNA sequence: TGTGCCAGCAGGGCGCAGGGATGGGACTATGGCTACACCTTC.

The rearrangement links TRBV11-2 to TRBJ2-3, with 10 bases fitting TRBD2. The CDR3 covers 15 residues. Germline CDR1 and CDR2: SGHAT and FQNNGV. J was trimmed by 7 bases and V by 5 bases; bases with no gene match: 9. The CDR3, as DNA: TGTGCCAGCAGCCCTAGGTCTAGCGGGGGTTATACGCAGTATTTT. Residues: CASSPRSSGGYTQYF. Full variable domain (outside the CDR3, taken from reference TRBV11-2 and TRBJ2-3): EAGVAQSPRYKIIEKRQSVAFWCNPISGHATLYWYQQILGQGPKLLIQFQNNGVVDDSQLPKDRFSAERLKGVDSTLKIQPAKLEDSAVYLCASSPRSSGGYTQYFGPGTRLTVL.

This clone has only a few counts. This chain links TRBV9 with TRBJ2-1; TRBD1 matches at 8 bases. Germline assignment: CDR1 SGDLS and CDR2 YYNGEE. This CDR3 is 15 amino acids long. V lost 0 bases to trimming and J lost 7 bases; unmatched junction nucleotides: 6. CDR3 amino acids: CASSVGGRGRNEQFF. In DNA form, the CDR3 reads TGTGCCAGCAGCGTAGGGGGCAGGGGGCGGAATGAGCAGTTCTTC.

V gene TRBV10-2 combines with J gene TRBJ2-2, with 8 bases aligning to TRBD2. This CDR3 spans 17 amino acids. The germline V gene encodes CDR1 WSHSY and CDR2 SAAADI. After removal of 0 bases from V and 1 base from J, the junction contained 4 bases not matched to a gene. As DNA, the CDR3 is TGCGCCAGCAGTGAGTCAAGCCTAGCGGGGAACACCGGGGAGCTGTTTTTT. Residues: CASSESSLAGNTGELFF.

This clone occurred once. This chain links TRBV28 with TRBJ1-1; TRBD1 agrees at 10 bases. Germline trimming cut 1 base from V and 0 bases from J; bases unmatched to any gene: 8. Germline values: CDR1 MDHEN, CDR2 SYDVKM. CDR3 length equals 18 residues. Here the CDR3 reads CASSLLTWDRGMNTEAFF. Here the CDR3 DNA reads TGTGCCAGCAGTTTATTAACTTGGGACAGGGGAATGAACACTGAAGCTTTCTTT.